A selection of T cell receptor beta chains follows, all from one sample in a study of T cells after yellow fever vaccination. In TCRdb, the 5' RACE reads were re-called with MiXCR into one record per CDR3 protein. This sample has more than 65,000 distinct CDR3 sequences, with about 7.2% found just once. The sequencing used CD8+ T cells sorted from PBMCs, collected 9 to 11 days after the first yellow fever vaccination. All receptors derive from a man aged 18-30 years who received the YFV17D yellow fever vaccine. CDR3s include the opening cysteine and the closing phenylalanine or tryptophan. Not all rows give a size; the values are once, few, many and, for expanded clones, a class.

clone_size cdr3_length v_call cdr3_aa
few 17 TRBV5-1 CASSQGQGAYGANVLTF
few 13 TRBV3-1 CASSQRVDGELFF
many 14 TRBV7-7 CASSPGTDNTEAFF
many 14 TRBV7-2 CASSLLAGDNEQFF
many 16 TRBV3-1 CASSQDRASGLYEQYF
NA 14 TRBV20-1 CSARSRGLNSPLHF
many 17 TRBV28 CASSLCRRGSCTGELFF
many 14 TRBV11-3 CASSLAAGAGELFF
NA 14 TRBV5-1 CASRFRGMNTEAFF
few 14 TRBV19 CASGSDGSSYEQYF
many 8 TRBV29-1 CSVGTQYF